The 3 T cell receptor beta chains presented below share a single source sample, sequenced in a study of cytomegalovirus exposure and HLA in healthy donors. This PCR relied on a set of 60 Vbeta primers and 13 Jbeta primers. TCRdb's table, derived via immunoSEQ multiplex PCR, lists solely in-frame clones and lacks some. The profile shows 150,000 or so clones, about 80% of them singletons. Sequencing was done on a sample of PBMCs. The receptor set was obtained from a man aged 30-40 years in good health and CMV-seropositive.

This chain links TRBV5-1 with TRBJ2-5; D might be TRBD1 (6 bases). V lost 0 bases to trimming and J lost 3 bases, with 15 bases between them. This CDR3 spans 16 amino acids. Germline V gives CDR1 SGHRS, CDR2 YFSETQ. The DNA of the CDR3 is TGCGCCAGCAGCTTGGAATATGGGGGCGCGGAAGAGACCCAGTACTTC. Encoded protein: CASSLEYGGAEETQYF.

The chain links TRBV5-4 to TRBJ1-3; D is ambiguous. CDR3 length: 17 amino acids. Trimming pared 4 bases from V and 0 bases from J, leaving 17 bases between. Germline V gives CDR1 SGHNT, CDR2 YYREEE (reference sequence). The CDR3 DNA follows: TGTGCCAGCAGCCCGAACCCGACTCAGAGCTCTGGAAACACCATATATTTT. Protein product: CASSPNPTQSSGNTIYF. The entire variable domain, with the rest obtained from reference TRBV5-4 and TRBJ1-3, is as follows: ETGVTQSPTHLIKTRGQQVTLRCSSQSGHNTVSWYQQALGQGPQFIFQYYREEENGRGNFPPRFSGLQFPNYSSELNVNALELDDSALYLCASSPNPTQSSGNTIYFGEGSWLTVV.

The chain carries TRBV10-3 and TRBJ1-1, with 8 bases identical to TRBD1. Per the germline V gene, CDR1 is ENHRY and CDR2 is SYGVKD. This CDR3 has 13 amino acids. After removal of 10 bases from V and 5 bases from J, the junction contained 9 bases not matched to a gene. In DNA form, the CDR3 reads TGTGCCACCCGCCAGGGGGCTAATACTGAAGCTTTCTTT. Translation: CATRQGANTEAFF.